The 12 T cell receptor beta chains listed next were all sequenced from one sample in a study of cytomegalovirus exposure and HLA in healthy donors. 60 Vbeta and 13 Jbeta primers were used in PCR. Data came from immunoSEQ multiplex PCR; TCRdb stores just in-frame clones and leaves some out. This sample has about 98,000 clones, with 75% to 80% found just once. What was sequenced was PBMCs. These receptor sequences come from a male donor in good health and CMV-seropositive.

The V call is TRBV7-9, the J call TRBJ1-4; D gene unclear. Trimming removed 1 base from V and 8 bases from J, with 5 bases in between. This CDR3 contains 12 residues. From germline, CDR1 is SEHNR and CDR2 FQNEAQ (reference sequence). In DNA, the CDR3 is TGTGCCAGCAGCTTAGAAGCCGAAAAACTGTTTTTT. It encodes CASSLEAEKLFF.

This chain links TRBV30 with TRBJ1-1; no reliable D call. The V end was cut by 2 bases, the J end by 1 base, with 11 bases between. Germline-derived CDR1 and CDR2 are GTSNPN and SVGIG (reference sequence). The CDR3 is made up of 14 amino acids. The CDR3, as DNA: TGTGCCTGGAGTTATGGCAGAAAGAACACTGAAGCTTTCTTT. Translating gives CAWSYGRKNTEAFF.

This clone has a handful of counts. This sequence joins TRBV30 and TRBJ2-7, with D possibly matching TRBD2 (7 bases). CDR3 size: 11 residues. V dropped 8 bases and J dropped 6 bases, with 14 bases sitting between them. Germline loops: CDR1 GTSNPN, CDR2 SVGIG (reference sequence). The CDR3: CAQGGGREQYF. CDR3 coding DNA: TGTGCCCAAGGGGGGGGGCGCGAGCAGTACTTC.

CDR3: CASSPARTDTQYF. For the CDR3, the DNA is TGTGCCAGCAGCCCGGCTAGGACAGATACGCAGTATTTT. The chain links TRBV7-2 to TRBJ2-3, with unresolved D. Trimming stripped 5 bases from V and 3 bases from J, with 9 bases between. CDR1 SGHTA and CDR2 FQGNSA come from the germline V gene. CDR3 length equals 13 residues.

The gene calls are TRBV5-4 and TRBJ1-5, with D possibly TRBD1 on 5 matching bases. Per the germline V gene, CDR1 is SGHNT and CDR2 is YYREEE (reference sequence). CDR3 length: 14 amino acids. The V end lost 2 bases, the J end lost 5 bases, and 11 bases lay between the germline ends. The CDR3 protein is CASSFWGEHQPQHF. In nucleotides, the CDR3 is TGTGCCAGCAGCTTTTGGGGGGAGCATCAGCCCCAGCATTTT.

This chain connects TRBV29-1 to TRBJ1-6; D might be TRBD1 (6 bases). The CDR3 is made up of 12 amino acids. CDR1 is SQVTM and CDR2 is ANQGSEA in the germline V gene. V was clipped by 7 bases and J by 10 bases, with 14 bases between them. The CDR3 spells CSAGDGGSPLHF. CDR3 nucleotides: TGCAGCGCAGGGGATGGCGGGTCACCCCTCCACTTT. The full variable domain, rest sourced from reference TRBV29-1 and TRBJ1-6, is SAVISQKPSRDICQRGTSLTIQCQVDSQVTMMFWYRQQPGQSLTLIATANQGSEATYESGFVIDKFPISRPNLTFSTLTVSNMSPEDSSIYLCSAGDGGSPLHFGNGTRLTVT.

The rearrangement joins TRBV7-2 to TRBJ2-7; no definite D call. V gave up 6 bases and J gave up 6 bases, with 9 bases separating them. This CDR3 comprises 11 residues. Germline V gene lookup returns CDR1 SGHTA and CDR2 FQGNSA. The CDR3 spells CASSFRIEQYF. The CDR3 DNA reads as TGTGCCAGCAGTTTCAGGATCGAGCAGTACTTC. Full variable domain (rest looked up from reference TRBV7-2 and TRBJ2-7): GAGVSQSPSNKVTEKGKDVELRCDPISGHTALYWYRQSLGQGLEFLIYFQGNSAPDKSGLPSDRFSAERTGGSVSTLTIQRTQQEDSAVYLCASSFRIEQYFGPGTRLTVT.

CDR3 coding DNA: TGCGCCAGCAGCTTGATGGGGGGTAGGGAGCGCACTGAAGCTTTCTTT. It translates to CASSLMGGRERTEAFF. V is TRBV5-1 and J is TRBJ1-1; tentatively, D is TRBD1 (5 bases). Germline V gene lookup returns CDR1 SGHRS and CDR2 YFSETQ. Trimming took off 1 base at V and 4 bases at J, with 17 bases between the two ends. The CDR3 runs 16 residues. The whole variable domain, remainder taken from reference TRBV5-1 and TRBJ1-1, is KAGVTQTPRYLIKTRGQQVTLSCSPISGHRSVSWYQQTPGQGLQFLFEYFSETQRNKGNFPGRFSGRQFSNSRSEMNVSTLELGDSALYLCASSLMGGRERTEAFFGQGTRLTVV.

This clone came up a few times. The V and J genes are TRBV19 and TRBJ2-1; 7 bases are shared with TRBD2. Germline values: CDR1 LNHDA, CDR2 SQIVND (reference sequence). There are 16 residues in the CDR3. V gave up 8 bases and J gave up 6 bases; unmatched junction bases: 16. CDR3 amino acids: CASSPPAAGSGNEQFF. The CDR3 nucleotides are TGTGCCAGTTCGCCGCCTGCAGCGGGATCGGGCAATGAGCAGTTCTTC. The variable domain in full, with the rest retrieved from reference TRBV19 and TRBJ2-1, is DGGITQSPKYLFRKEGQNVTLSCEQNLNHDAMYWYRQDPGQGLRLIYYSQIVNDFQKGDIAEGYSVSREKKESFPLTVTSAQKNPTAFYLCASSPPAAGSGNEQFFGPGTRLTVL.

This clone was detected once. CDR3 sequence reads: CASSTPGGSTDTQYF. CDR3 nucleotide sequence: TGTGCCAGCAGCACCCCCGGAGGGAGCACAGATACGCAGTATTTT. This chain joins TRBV21-1 and TRBJ2-3; TRBD2 is the table's D call, not checked against the DNA. TRBV21-1 constitutes a pseudogene. This CDR3 region has 15 residues.

The V and J genes are TRBV27 and TRBJ2-1; possible D gene TRBD2, 6 bases. V was pared by 4 bases and J by 0 bases, with 10 bases between. CDR3 length: 15 amino acids. Germline V lookup: CDR1 MNHEY, CDR2 SMNVEV (reference sequence). The DNA of the CDR3 is TGTGCCAGCAGTTACCACGGGAGCTCCTACAATGAGCAGTTCTTC. Amino acid sequence: CASSYHGSSYNEQFF.

This clone showed up just a few times. The J gene is TRBJ2-1, the V gene TRBV4-3; 7 bases fit TRBD2. The CDR3 runs to 15 residues. The J segment lost 9 bases and the V segment lost 4 bases, leaving 12 bases of the junction unmatched. Germline V CDR1 and CDR2: LGHNA, YSLEER. CDR3 residues: CASSPTSFYGGEQFF. For the CDR3, the DNA is TGCGCCAGCAGCCCGACTAGCTTCTACGGGGGTGAGCAGTTCTTC.